The 28 T cell receptor beta chains in this list originate from one sample, sequenced in a study of vaccination and CD4 T cells after COVID-19. Once obtained from cultured CD4+ T cells, the DNA was sequenced using the Oncomine TCR Beta short-read assay. From the PCR reads, TCRdb called clonotypes with MiXCR, one entry per CDR3 protein. The data contain more than 5,000 distinct CDR3 sequences, more than 55% of them seen just once; the ten biggest clones take up approximately 50%. Described treatment: approximately 11-day PBMC culture with coronavirus spike peptide pools or control peptides (ViraFEST assay). The collection of CD4+ T cells from the unexposed donor took place before the COVID-19 pandemic (2011-2018). Their recognized antigens are unknown. Material: CD4+ T cells from blood, cultured in vitro. These receptors all come from a human donor in good health.

This sequence joins TRBV24-1 and TRBJ1-3, with D uncertain. Germline CDR1 is KGHDR and CDR2 is SFDVKD. The CDR3 covers 11 residues. V lost 5 bases to trimming and J lost 4 bases, with 2 bases between them. Here the CDR3 reads CATSAGNTIYF. CDR3 DNA: TGTGCCACCAGTGCCGGAAACACCATATATTTT.

The chain joins TRBV29-1 to TRBJ1-2, with D hard to call. The CDR3 sequence is 13 residues long. V lost 7 bases, J lost 8 bases, and 20 bases lay in between. The germline V gene has CDR1 SQVTM and CDR2 ANQGSEA. The CDR3 loop reads CSASVGSWRGYTF. DNA for the CDR3: TGCAGCGCCTCTGTGGGGTCGTGGAGGGGCTACACCTTC.

This clonotype turned up a few times. The V and J genes are TRBV5-1 and TRBJ2-5; D is possibly TRBD1 (6 bases). The CDR3 extends over 13 amino acids. Looked up from germline, CDR1 is SGHRS and CDR2 is YFSETQ. Trimming removed 3 bases from V and 1 base from J, with 7 bases in between. The CDR3: CASSWDIQETQYF. The CDR3 DNA follows: TGCGCCAGCAGCTGGGACATCCAAGAGACCCAGTACTTC.

The J gene is TRBJ1-1, the V gene TRBV6-5; D is uncertain. Trimming took 4 bases from V and 0 from J, leaving 6 bases between them. CDR1 is MNHEY and CDR2 is SVGAGI in the germline V gene. The CDR3 sequence is 13 residues long. CDR3 DNA sequence: TGTGCCAGCAGTTGGGAACTGAACACTGAAGCTTTCTTT. It specifies CASSWELNTEAFF.

The gene calls are TRBV19 and TRBJ1-2; a weak D match, TRBD1 (5 bases). The CDR3 extends over 16 amino acids. From germline, CDR1 is LNHDA and CDR2 SQIVND (reference sequence). Trimming shortened V by 0 bases and J by 2 bases, and 13 bases separated the two germline ends. CDR3 loop: CASSIDDHGTNYGYTF. The CDR3 nucleotides read TGTGCCAGTAGTATAGATGATCATGGGACCAACTATGGCTACACCTTC.

With respect to this clonotype: The CDR3 does not close with the conserved phenylalanine or tryptophan, likely indicating a read error. The DNA is left out, because the CDR3 cannot be placed on it with certainty; the CDR3 is given as TCRdb lists it. V usage is TRBV15 and J usage is TRBJ2-3. The CDR3 is 9 residues long, ends included. The germline CDR1 and CDR2 sequences are LNHNV and YYDKDF (reference sequence). CDR3 loop: CATSRVLLV.

The CDR3 protein is CSARGDREWVEQFF. In nucleotides, the CDR3 is TGCAGTGCTAGAGGGGACAGGGAATGGGTTGAGCAGTTCTTC. The rearrangement uses TRBV20-1 and TRBJ2-1; 9 bases agree with TRBD1. There are 14 residues in the CDR3. V was clipped by 1 base and J by 9 bases; unmatched bases: 7. Germline CDR1 reads DFQATT; CDR2 reads SNEGSKA (reference sequence).

This clonotype appeared a few times. The chain links TRBV6-1 to TRBJ1-5, with 7 bases fitting TRBD1. The CDR3 totals 14 residues. Trimming cost V 6 bases and J 7 bases; bases outside gene matches: 9. CDR1 and CDR2 (germline): MNHNS, SASEGT. The CDR3 region is CASSSPDRDQPQHF. In DNA form, the CDR3 reads TGTGCCAGCAGCTCACCCGACAGGGACCAGCCCCAGCATTTT.

The chain uses TRBV28 and TRBJ1-2, with D tentatively TRBD1 (5 bases). CDR3 length equals 11 residues. The ends were cut back, 7 bases at V and 8 bases at J, with 11 bases in the middle. Germline V gene lookup returns CDR1 MDHEN and CDR2 SYDVKM. The CDR3 region has the DNA TGTGCCAGCATCGGGGGGACCGGCTACACCTTC. Residues: CASIGGTGYTF.

The V and J genes are TRBV28 and TRBJ2-2, with 10 bases aligning to TRBD2. CDR3 length: 16 residues. The trim removed 8 bases at V and 7 bases at J, leaving 13 bases unmatched. Germline values: CDR1 MDHEN, CDR2 SYDVKM. The CDR3 reads CASVAASGGALGELFF. In nucleotides, the CDR3 is TGTGCCAGCGTGGCAGCCAGCGGGGGGGCCCTCGGGGAGCTGTTTTTT.

This clonotype appeared a few times. J is TRBJ2-2 and V is TRBV5-1; D uncertain. CDR3 size: 14 residues. V was shortened by 4 bases and J by 6 bases, with 13 bases between the two germline ends. CDR1 and CDR2 (germline): SGHRS, YFSETQ. CDR3 in amino acids: CASSTSRRSGELFF. As DNA, the CDR3 is TGCGCCAGCAGCACCTCAAGGCGATCCGGGGAGCTGTTTTTT.

V and J are TRBV6-1 and TRBJ2-5; either TRBD1 or TRBD2 may fit D (5 bases each). Germline-derived CDR1 and CDR2 are MNHNS and SASEGT. The CDR3 runs 16 residues. V was pared by 6 bases and J by 1 base, with 18 bases between. This CDR3 is CASSSFSGRFQETQYF. In nucleotides, the CDR3 is TGTGCCAGCAGCTCCTTTTCGGGGCGGTTCCAAGAGACCCAGTACTTC.

The V gene is TRBV10-3, the J gene TRBJ1-1, with TRBD1 as a possible D gene (6 bases). Trimming cost V 3 bases and J 7 bases, with 15 bases left between them. The CDR3 is made up of 14 amino acids. Germline values: CDR1 ENHRY, CDR2 SYGVKD. DNA for the CDR3: TGTGCCATCAGTGACTCCCGGGACATCAATGAAGCTTTCTTT. Its translation is CAISDSRDINEAFF.

This rearrangement joins TRBV19 to TRBJ1-1; D is perhaps TRBD1 (6 bases). The V and J ends lost 7 bases and 5 bases respectively, with 26 bases between them. The CDR3 is 17 amino acids. Germline loops: CDR1 LNHDA, CDR2 SQIVND (reference sequence). The CDR3 is CASTRRRRLGGWTEAFF. DNA for the CDR3: TGTGCCAGTACCCGACGGAGACGGTTAGGGGGGTGGACTGAAGCTTTCTTT.

The rearrangement joins TRBV27 to TRBJ1-1; possible D gene TRBD1, 6 bases. Deletions cut 1 base from V and 1 base from J, with 13 bases between. Germline V gene sequence: CDR1 MNHEY, CDR2 SMNVEV (reference sequence). CDR3 length: 16 residues. The CDR3 nucleotides read TGTGCCAGCAGTTTATTTAAGACAGGACAGAACACTGAAGCTTTCTTT. It specifies CASSLFKTGQNTEAFF.

The rearrangement joins TRBV20-1 to TRBJ2-4; TRBD2 aligns across 9 bases. V lost 0 bases, J lost 8 bases, and 8 bases stayed unmatched. The germline gives CDR1 DFQATT, CDR2 SNEGSKA (reference sequence). CDR3 length: 15 amino acids. CDR3 bases: TGCAGTGCTAGAGACCCGGGACTAGCTGCAGACATTCAGTACTTC. The encoded protein is CSARDPGLAADIQYF.

The rearrangement joins TRBV30 to TRBJ1-6; weak D call: TRBD1 (6 bases). Germline V lookup: CDR1 GTSNPN, CDR2 SVGIG (reference sequence). The V end was cut by 4 bases, the J end by 11 bases, with 18 bases between. This CDR3 comprises 14 residues. The CDR3 loop reads CAWNGRGPWTPLHF. CDR3 in DNA: TGTGCCTGGAATGGGCGGGGGCCCTGGACACCCCTCCACTTT. Complete variable domain (other parts from reference TRBV30 and TRBJ1-6): SQTIHQWPATLVQPVGSPLSLECTVEGTSNPNLYWYRQAAGRGLQLLFYSVGIGQISSEVPQNLSASRPQDRQFILSSKKLLLSDSGFYLCAWNGRGPWTPLHFGNGTRLTVT.

The V call is TRBV6-1, the J call TRBJ1-1, with 7 bases fitting TRBD1. With 6 bases clipped from V and 1 base from J, the junction kept 8 bases outside the gene matches. Germline values: CDR1 MNHNS, CDR2 SASEGT. The CDR3 runs 15 residues. CDR3 nucleotides: TGTGCCAGCAGCCCAAACAGGGGATGGAACACTGAAGCTTTCTTT. Its protein is CASSPNRGWNTEAFF.

The chain carries TRBV6-1 and TRBJ2-7; no reliable D call. Trimming took 1 base from V and 6 from J, leaving 13 bases between them. The germline V gene encodes CDR1 MNHNS and CDR2 SASEGT. The length of the CDR3 is 14 residues. CDR3 loop: CASSEDGLLIEQYF. The CDR3 DNA follows: TGTGCCAGCAGTGAAGACGGCCTTTTGATCGAGCAGTACTTC.

Points on this clonotype: The germline gene is not matched at one end of the junction; a read error may be the cause. The rearrangement links TRBV7-2 to TRBJ1-2; the D gene is possibly TRBD1 (5 bases). Per the germline V gene, CDR1 is SGHTA and CDR2 is FQGNSA. The CDR3 is made up of 13 amino acids. The CDR3 loop reads CASSQVLGDGYTF. The CDR3 nucleotides read TGCGCCAGCAGCCAAGTGTTAGGGGATGGCTACACCTTC.

The table lists this clonotype with a few counts. CDR3 in DNA: TGTGCCAGCAGCAAGGCCGTAGGAGGCAATCAGCCCCAGCATTTT. It yields the protein CASSKAVGGNQPQHF. The chain uses TRBV21-1 and TRBJ1-5. TRBV21-1 is labeled a pseudogene. This CDR3 has 15 amino acids.

Within the sample, this clonotype is medium-sized. The J gene is TRBJ1-6, the V gene TRBV20-1; D is ambiguous. Germline V gives CDR1 DFQATT, CDR2 SNEGSKA (reference sequence). Trimming took off 4 bases at V and 10 bases at J, with 14 bases between the two ends. The CDR3 runs to 13 residues. CDR3 protein: CSAKYGYRSPLHF. For the CDR3, the DNA is TGCAGTGCTAAATATGGGTATAGGTCACCCCTCCACTTT.

J is TRBJ2-7 and V is TRBV24-1; D perhaps matches TRBD1 (5 bases). Trimming shortened V by 4 bases and J by 2 bases, and 8 bases separated the two germline ends. Germline assignment: CDR1 KGHDR and CDR2 SFDVKD. This CDR3 has 13 residues. CDR3 coding DNA: TGTGCCACCAGTGACCCGGACACCTACGAGCAGTACTTC. Translated, it gives CATSDPDTYEQYF.

Worth noting for this clonotype: One end of the junction fails to match germline, which may point to a read error. The CDR3 region has the DNA TGTGCCAGCTCCGGCAGCAGTCAGCCCCAGCATTTT. It codes for CASSGSSQPQHF. The chain combines TRBV12-3 or TRBV12-4 with TRBJ1-5; D call uncertain. This CDR3 is built from 12 residues.

The chain joins TRBV21-1 to TRBJ2-1; TRBD1, the table's D call, was not compared with the DNA. TRBV21-1 is labeled a pseudogene. CDR3 size: 16 residues. The DNA for the CDR3 is TGTGCCAGCAGCCCCATCGGGGGCAGCTCCTACAATGAGCAGTTCTTC. Residues: CASSPIGGSSYNEQFF.

This chain uses TRBV27 with TRBJ2-6; TRBD2 aligns across 13 bases. Germline V gene lookup returns CDR1 MNHEY and CDR2 SMNVEV (reference sequence). The CDR3 consists of 20 residues. Germline trimming cut 7 bases from V and 0 bases from J; bases unmatched to any gene: 12. This CDR3 is CASTREGTSGVFSGANVLTF. The CDR3 region has the DNA TGTGCCAGCACGAGGGAGGGGACTAGCGGGGTATTCTCTGGGGCCAACGTCCTGACTTTC.

The chain carries TRBV20-1 and TRBJ2-2; D remains ambiguous. The CDR3 spans 14 residues. V lost 6 bases and J 6 bases, leaving 17 bases between the germline ends. CDR1 is DFQATT and CDR2 is SNEGSKA in the germline V gene (reference sequence). The DNA of the CDR3 is TGCAGTGCCACGAATCGAGTTCTGGCCGGGGAGCTGTTTTTT. It is translated as CSATNRVLAGELFF.

This clonotype came up a few times. The chain employs TRBV6-1 and TRBJ1-1, with TRBD1 matching over 7 bases. The V segment lost 6 bases and the J segment 1 base; nucleotides outside the gene matches: 5. The CDR3 loop spans 14 amino acids. Looked up from germline, CDR1 is MNHNS and CDR2 is SASEGT. The CDR3 region is CASRRQGWNTEAFF. The CDR3 nucleotides are TGTGCCAGCAGACGACAGGGTTGGAACACTGAAGCTTTCTTT.